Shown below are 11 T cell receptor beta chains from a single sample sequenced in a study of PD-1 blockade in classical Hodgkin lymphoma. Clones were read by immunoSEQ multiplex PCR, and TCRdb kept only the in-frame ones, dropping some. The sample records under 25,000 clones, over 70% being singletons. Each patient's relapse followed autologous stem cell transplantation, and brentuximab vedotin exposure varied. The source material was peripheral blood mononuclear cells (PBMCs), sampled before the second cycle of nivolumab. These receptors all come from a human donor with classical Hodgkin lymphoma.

The CDR3 region is CASSLAGRYNEQFF. As DNA, the CDR3 is TGTGCCAGCAGCCTAGCGGGAAGGTACAATGAGCAGTTCTTC. The V call is TRBV6-1, the J call TRBJ2-1; the match to TRBD2 covers 9 bases. Trimming at V came to 6 bases and at J to 4 bases, leaving 4 bases not matched to a gene. The CDR3 is 14 residues long. Germline CDR1 is MNHNS and CDR2 is SASEGT.

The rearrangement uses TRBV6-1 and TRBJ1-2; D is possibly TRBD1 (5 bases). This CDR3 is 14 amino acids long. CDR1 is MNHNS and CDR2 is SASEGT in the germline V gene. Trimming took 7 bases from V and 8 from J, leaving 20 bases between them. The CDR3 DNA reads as TGTGCCAGCAAAACGGACGGGGGAACGGGAGGCTACACCTTC. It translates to CASKTDGGTGGYTF.

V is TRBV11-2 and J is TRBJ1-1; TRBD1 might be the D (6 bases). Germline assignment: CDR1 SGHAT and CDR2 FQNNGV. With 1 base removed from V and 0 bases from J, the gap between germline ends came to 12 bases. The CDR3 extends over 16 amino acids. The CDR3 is CASSLVGGAVNTEAFF. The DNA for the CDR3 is TGTGCCAGCAGCTTAGTTGGGGGGGCGGTGAACACTGAAGCTTTCTTT.

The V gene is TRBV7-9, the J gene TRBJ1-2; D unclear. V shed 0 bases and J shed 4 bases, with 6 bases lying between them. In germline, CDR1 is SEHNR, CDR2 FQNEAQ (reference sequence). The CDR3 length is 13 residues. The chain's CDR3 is CASSLAEIYGYTF. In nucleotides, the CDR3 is TGTGCCAGCAGCTTAGCAGAAATCTATGGCTACACCTTC.

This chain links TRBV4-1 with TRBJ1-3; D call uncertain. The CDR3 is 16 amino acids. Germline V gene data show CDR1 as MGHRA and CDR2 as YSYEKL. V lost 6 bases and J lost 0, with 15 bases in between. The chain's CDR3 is CASRPIEGLSGNTIYF. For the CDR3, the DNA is TGCGCCAGCAGACCCATAGAGGGCCTCTCTGGAAACACCATATATTTT.

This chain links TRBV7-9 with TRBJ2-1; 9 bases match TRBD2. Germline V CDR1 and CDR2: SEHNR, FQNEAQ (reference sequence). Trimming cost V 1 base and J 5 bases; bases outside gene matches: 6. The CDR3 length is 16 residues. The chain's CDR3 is CASSLVPSGTNNEQFF. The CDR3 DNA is TGTGCCAGCAGCTTAGTCCCTAGCGGGACAAACAATGAGCAGTTCTTC.

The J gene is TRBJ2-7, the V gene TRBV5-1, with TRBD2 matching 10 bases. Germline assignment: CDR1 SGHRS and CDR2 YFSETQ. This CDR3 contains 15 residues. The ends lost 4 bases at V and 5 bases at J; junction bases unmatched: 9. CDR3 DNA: TGCGCCAGCAGCCCGGTTAGCGGGAGGACCCACGAGCAGTACTTC. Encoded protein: CASSPVSGRTHEQYF.

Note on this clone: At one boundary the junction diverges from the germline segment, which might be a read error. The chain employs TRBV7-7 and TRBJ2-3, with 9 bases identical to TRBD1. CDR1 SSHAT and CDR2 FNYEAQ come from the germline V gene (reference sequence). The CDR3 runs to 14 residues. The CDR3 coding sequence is TGTGCTAGCAGCCCGGACAGGGGAGCAGATACGCAGTATTTT. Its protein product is CASSPDRGADTQYF.

CDR3 coding DNA: TGCAGCGTTCGGGGCGGGAGGGGTGAAAAACTGTTTTTT. It is translated as CSVRGGRGEKLFF. The chain has TRBV29-1 and TRBJ1-4, with D possibly being TRBD1 (5 bases). Trimming removed 5 bases from V and 7 bases from J, with 14 bases in between. Germline assignment: CDR1 SQVTM and CDR2 ANQGSEA. The CDR3 totals 13 residues.

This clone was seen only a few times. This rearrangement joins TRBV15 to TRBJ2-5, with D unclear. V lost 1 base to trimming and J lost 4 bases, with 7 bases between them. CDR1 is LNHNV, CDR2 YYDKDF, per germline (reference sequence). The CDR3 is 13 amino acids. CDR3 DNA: TGTGCCACCAGCAGAGTCGGCGGAGAGACCCAGTACTTC. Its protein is CATSRVGGETQYF. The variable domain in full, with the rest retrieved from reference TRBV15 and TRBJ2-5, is DAMVIQNPRYQVTQFGKPVTLSCSQTLNHNVMYWYQQKSSQAPKLLFHYYDKDFNNEADTPDNFQSRRPNTSFCFLDIRSPGLGDTAMYLCATSRVGGETQYFGPGTRLLVL.

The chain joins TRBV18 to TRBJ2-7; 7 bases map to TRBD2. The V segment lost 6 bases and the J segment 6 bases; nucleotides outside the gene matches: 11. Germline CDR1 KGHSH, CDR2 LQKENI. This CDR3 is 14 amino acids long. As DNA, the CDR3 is TGTGCCAGCTCGCAAAGCGGGGCGGAGGGCGAGCAGTACTTC. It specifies CASSQSGAEGEQYF.